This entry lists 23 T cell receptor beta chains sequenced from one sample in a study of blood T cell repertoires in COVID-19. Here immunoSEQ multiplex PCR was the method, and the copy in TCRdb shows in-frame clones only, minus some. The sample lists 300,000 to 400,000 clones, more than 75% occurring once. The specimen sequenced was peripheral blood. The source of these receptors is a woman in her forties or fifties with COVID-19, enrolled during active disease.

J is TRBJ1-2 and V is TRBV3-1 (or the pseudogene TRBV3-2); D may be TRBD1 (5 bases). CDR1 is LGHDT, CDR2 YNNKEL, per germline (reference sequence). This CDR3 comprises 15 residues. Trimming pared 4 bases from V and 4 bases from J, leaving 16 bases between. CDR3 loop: CASSPSVGGFYGYTF. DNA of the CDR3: TGTGCCAGCAGCCCGAGTGTGGGGGGGTTCTATGGCTACACCTTC.

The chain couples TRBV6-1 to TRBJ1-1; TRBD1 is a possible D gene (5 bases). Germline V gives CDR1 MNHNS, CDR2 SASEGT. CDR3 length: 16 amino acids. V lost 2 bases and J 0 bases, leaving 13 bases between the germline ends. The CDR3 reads CASSEYSGGMNTEAFF. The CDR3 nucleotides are TGTGCCAGCAGTGAATATTCCGGGGGGATGAACACTGAAGCTTTCTTT.

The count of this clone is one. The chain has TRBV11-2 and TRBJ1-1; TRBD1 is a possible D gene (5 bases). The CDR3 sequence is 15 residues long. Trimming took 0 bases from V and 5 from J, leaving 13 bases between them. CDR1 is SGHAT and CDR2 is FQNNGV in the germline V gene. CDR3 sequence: CASSLDPGGRTEAFF. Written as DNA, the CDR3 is TGTGCCAGCAGCTTAGATCCGGGGGGAAGAACTGAAGCTTTCTTT.

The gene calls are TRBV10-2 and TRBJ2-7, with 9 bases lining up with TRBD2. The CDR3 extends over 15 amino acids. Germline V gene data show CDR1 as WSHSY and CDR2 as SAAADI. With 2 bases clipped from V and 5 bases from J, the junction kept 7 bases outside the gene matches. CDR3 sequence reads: CASSEPIAGEDEQYF. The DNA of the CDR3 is TGCGCCAGCAGTGAGCCCATAGCGGGAGAGGACGAGCAGTACTTC.

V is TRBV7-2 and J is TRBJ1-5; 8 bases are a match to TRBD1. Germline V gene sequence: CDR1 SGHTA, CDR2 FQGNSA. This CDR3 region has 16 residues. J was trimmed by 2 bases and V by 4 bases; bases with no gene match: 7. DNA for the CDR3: TGTGCCAGCAGCTCACCTGCGACAGGGGGCAATCAGCCCCAGCATTTT. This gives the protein CASSSPATGGNQPQHF.

The CDR3: CASSRLAGGNEQFF. The CDR3 coding sequence is TGTGCCAGCTCACGACTAGCGGGCGGCAATGAGCAGTTCTTC. The chain employs TRBV18 and TRBJ2-1, with 10 bases that match TRBD2. With V trimmed by 4 bases and J by 6 bases, 3 bases remained unmatched. CDR1 and CDR2 (germline): KGHSH, LQKENI. The CDR3 has 14 amino acids.

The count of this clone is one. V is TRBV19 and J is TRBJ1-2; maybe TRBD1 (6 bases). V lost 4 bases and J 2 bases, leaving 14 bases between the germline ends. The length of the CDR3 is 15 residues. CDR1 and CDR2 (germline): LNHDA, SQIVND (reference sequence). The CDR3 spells CASSTSGGPNYGYTF. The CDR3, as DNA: TGTGCCAGTAGTACCTCCGGGGGGCCCAACTATGGCTACACCTTC.

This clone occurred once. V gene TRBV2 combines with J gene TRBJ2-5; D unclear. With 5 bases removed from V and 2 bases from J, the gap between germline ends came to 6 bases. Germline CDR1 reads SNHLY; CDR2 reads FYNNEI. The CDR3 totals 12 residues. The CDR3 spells CASSTGQETQYF. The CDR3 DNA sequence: TGTGCCAGCAGTACCGGTCAAGAGACCCAGTACTTC.

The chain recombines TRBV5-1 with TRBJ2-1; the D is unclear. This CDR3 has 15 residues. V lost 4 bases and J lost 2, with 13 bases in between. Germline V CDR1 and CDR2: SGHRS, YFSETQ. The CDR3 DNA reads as TGCGCCAGCAGCCTTCCGATGGCAACCTACAATGAGCAGTTCTTC. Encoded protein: CASSLPMATYNEQFF.

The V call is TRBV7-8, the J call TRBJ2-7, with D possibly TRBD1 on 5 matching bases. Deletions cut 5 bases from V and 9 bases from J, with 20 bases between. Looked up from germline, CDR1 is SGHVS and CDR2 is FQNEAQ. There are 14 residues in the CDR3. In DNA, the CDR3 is TGTGCCAGCAGCGGGCCACCAACCAGGGTGGGGCAGTACTTC. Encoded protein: CASSGPPTRVGQYF. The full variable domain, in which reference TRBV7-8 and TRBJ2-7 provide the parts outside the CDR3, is GAGVSQSPRYKVAKRGQDVALRCDPISGHVSLFWYQQALGQGPEFLTYFQNEAQLDKSGLPSDRFFAERPEGSVSTLKIQRTQQEDSAVYLCASSGPPTRVGQYFGPGTRLTVT.

The CDR3 coding sequence is TGTGCCAGCAGTTCGTACGGGGTCACTGAAGCTTTCTTT. This encodes CASSSYGVTEAFF. The genes are TRBV27 and TRBJ1-1, with D uncertain. Germline-derived CDR1 and CDR2 are MNHEY and SMNVEV (reference sequence). Trimming took off 4 bases at V and 4 bases at J, with 10 bases between the two ends. This CDR3 has 13 amino acids.

CDR3 sequence: CASRATSGPRETQYF. Here the CDR3 DNA reads TGTGCCAGTAGGGCGACTAGCGGGCCGAGGGAGACCCAGTACTTC. This chain uses TRBV19 with TRBJ2-5; the match to TRBD2 covers 10 bases. V shed 6 bases and J 5 bases; nucleotides not matched to a gene: 9. Germline V gives CDR1 LNHDA, CDR2 SQIVND (reference sequence). The CDR3 totals 15 residues.

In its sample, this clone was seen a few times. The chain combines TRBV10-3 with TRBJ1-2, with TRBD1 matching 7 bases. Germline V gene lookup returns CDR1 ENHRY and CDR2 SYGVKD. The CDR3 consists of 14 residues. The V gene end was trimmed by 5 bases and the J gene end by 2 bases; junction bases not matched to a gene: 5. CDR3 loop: CAISKAGGNYGYTF. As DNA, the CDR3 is TGTGCCATCAGTAAGGCAGGGGGGAACTATGGCTACACCTTC.

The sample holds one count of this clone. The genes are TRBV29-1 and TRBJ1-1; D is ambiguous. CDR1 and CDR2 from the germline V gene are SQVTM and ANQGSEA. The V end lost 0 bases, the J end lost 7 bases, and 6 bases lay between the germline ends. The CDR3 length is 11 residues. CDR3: CSVEDHGEAFF. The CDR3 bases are TGCAGCGTTGAAGATCACGGTGAAGCTTTCTTT.

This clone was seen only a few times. The CDR3 loop is CASSVSGRALTETQYF. CDR3 DNA sequence: TGTGCCAGTAGTGTTAGCGGGAGGGCCCTCACTGAGACCCAGTACTTC. The chain joins TRBV19 to TRBJ2-5, with TRBD2 matching 11 bases. CDR1 and CDR2 (germline): LNHDA, SQIVND (reference sequence). The CDR3 is made up of 16 amino acids. Germline trimming cut 5 bases from V and 5 bases from J; bases unmatched to any gene: 10.

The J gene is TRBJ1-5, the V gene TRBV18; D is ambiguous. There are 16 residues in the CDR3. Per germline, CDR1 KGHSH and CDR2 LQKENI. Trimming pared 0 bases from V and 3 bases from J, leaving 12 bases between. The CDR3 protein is CASSPPGQLINQPQHF. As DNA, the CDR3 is TGTGCCAGCTCACCACCGGGCCAGCTGATCAATCAGCCCCAGCATTTT.

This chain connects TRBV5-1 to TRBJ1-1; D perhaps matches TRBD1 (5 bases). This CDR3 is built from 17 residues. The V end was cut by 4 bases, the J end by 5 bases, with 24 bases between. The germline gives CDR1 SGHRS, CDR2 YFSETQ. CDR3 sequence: CASSPGLNSLRGTEAFF. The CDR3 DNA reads TGCGCCAGCAGCCCAGGTCTTAATTCACTCCGGGGGACTGAAGCTTTCTTT.

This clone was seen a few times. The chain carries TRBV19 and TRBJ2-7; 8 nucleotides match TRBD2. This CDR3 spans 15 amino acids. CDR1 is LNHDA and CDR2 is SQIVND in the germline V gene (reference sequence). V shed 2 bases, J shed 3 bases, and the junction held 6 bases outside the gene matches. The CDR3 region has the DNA TGTGCCAGTAGTATAAGCGGGAGAGGTGGCTACGAGCAGTACTTC. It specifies CASSISGRGGYEQYF.

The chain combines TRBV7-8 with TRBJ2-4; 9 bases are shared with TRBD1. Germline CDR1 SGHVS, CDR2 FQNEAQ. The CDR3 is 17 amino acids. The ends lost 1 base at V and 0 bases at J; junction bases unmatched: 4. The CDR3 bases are TGTGCCAGCAGCTTAGACGGGACAGGGTTAGCCAAAAACATTCAGTACTTC. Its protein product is CASSLDGTGLAKNIQYF.

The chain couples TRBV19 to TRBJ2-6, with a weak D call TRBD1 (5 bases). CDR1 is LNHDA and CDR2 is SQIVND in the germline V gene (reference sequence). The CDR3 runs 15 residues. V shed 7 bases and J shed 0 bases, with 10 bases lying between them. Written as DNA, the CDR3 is TGTGCCAGTAACGGCAGGGACTCTGGGGCCAACGTCCTGACTTTC. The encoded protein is CASNGRDSGANVLTF.

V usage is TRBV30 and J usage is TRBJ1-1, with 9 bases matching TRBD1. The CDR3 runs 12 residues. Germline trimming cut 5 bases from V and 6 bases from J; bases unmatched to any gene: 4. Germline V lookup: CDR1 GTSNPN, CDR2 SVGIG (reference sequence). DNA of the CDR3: TGTGCCTGGGACAGGGGGAAGTCTGAAGCTTTCTTT. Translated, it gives CAWDRGKSEAFF.

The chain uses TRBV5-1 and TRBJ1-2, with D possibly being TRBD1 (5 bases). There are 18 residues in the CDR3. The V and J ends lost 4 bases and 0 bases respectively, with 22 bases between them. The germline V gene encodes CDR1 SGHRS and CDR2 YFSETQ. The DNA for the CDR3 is TGCGCCAGCAGCCCAAAGGGGTCAGGGTCAAGGACTAACTATGGCTACACCTTC. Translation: CASSPKGSGSRTNYGYTF. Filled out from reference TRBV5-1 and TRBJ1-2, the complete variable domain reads KAGVTQTPRYLIKTRGQQVTLSCSPISGHRSVSWYQQTPGQGLQFLFEYFSETQRNKGNFPGRFSGRQFSNSRSEMNVSTLELGDSALYLCASSPKGSGSRTNYGYTFGSGTRLTVV.

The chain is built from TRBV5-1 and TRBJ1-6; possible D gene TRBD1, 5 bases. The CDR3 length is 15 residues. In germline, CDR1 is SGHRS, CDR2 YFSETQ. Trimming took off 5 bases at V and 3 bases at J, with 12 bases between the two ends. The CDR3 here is CASREGLIYNSPLHF. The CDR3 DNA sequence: TGCGCCAGCAGGGAGGGGCTGATCTATAATTCACCCCTCCACTTT.